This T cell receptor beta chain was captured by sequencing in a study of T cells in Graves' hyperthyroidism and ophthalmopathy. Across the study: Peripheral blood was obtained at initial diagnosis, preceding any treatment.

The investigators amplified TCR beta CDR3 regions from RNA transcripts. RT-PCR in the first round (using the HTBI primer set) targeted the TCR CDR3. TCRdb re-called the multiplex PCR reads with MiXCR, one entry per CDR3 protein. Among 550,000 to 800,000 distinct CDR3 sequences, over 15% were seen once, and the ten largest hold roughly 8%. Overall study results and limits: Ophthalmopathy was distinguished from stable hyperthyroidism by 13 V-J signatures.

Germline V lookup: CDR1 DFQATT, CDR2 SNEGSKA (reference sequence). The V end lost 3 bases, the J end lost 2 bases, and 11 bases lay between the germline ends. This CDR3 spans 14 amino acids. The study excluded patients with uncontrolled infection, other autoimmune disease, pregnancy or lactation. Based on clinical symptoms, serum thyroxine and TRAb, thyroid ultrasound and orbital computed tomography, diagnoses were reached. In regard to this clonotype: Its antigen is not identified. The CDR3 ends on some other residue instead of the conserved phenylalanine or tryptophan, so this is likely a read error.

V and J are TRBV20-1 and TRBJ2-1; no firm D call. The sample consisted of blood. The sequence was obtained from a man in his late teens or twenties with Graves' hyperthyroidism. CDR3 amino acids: CSARTPRPYNEQFL. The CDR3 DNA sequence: TGCAGTGCTAGGACCCCCAGACCCTACAATGAGCAGTTCCTC.